These 18 T cell receptor beta chains were sequenced from one sample in a study of blood T cell repertoires in COVID-19. This table comes from immunoSEQ multiplex PCR, and its TCRdb copy is limited to in-frame clones, with some not included. The table has 150,000 to 200,000 clones, approximately 87% seen once. The specimen sequenced was peripheral blood. The source is a man between 18 and 29 years old with active or convalescent COVID-19.

The V call is TRBV6-5, the J call TRBJ1-2; 7 bases are shared with TRBD1. This CDR3 contains 15 residues. V was clipped by 6 bases and J by 4 bases; unmatched bases: 11. Germline assignment: CDR1 MNHEY and CDR2 SVGAGI. CDR3 in amino acids: CASRSPGQPSYGYTF. In nucleotides, the CDR3 is TGTGCCAGCAGGTCACCGGGACAGCCGTCCTATGGCTACACCTTC.

J is TRBJ1-2 and V is TRBV4-1, with 9 nucleotides matching TRBD1. Trimming at V came to 3 bases and at J to 8 bases, leaving 4 bases not matched to a gene. The CDR3 loop spans 13 amino acids. Germline assignment: CDR1 MGHRA and CDR2 YSYEKL. As DNA, the CDR3 is TGCGCCAGCAGCCATGGACAGGGGTTAGGCTACACCTTC. It encodes CASSHGQGLGYTF.

The rearrangement links TRBV29-1 to TRBJ1-2, with D tentatively TRBD1 (6 bases). V was pared by 0 bases and J by 3 bases, with 11 bases between. CDR1 and CDR2 (germline): SQVTM, ANQGSEA. CDR3 length: 14 amino acids. CDR3 in DNA: TGCAGCGTTGAAGATTGGGGGCGGGACTATGGCTACACCTTC. Translated: CSVEDWGRDYGYTF.

This chain joins TRBV18 and TRBJ2-7; 10 bases match TRBD1. The V gene's germline CDR1 is KGHSH and CDR2 LQKENI. V shed 2 bases and J 5 bases; nucleotides not matched to a gene: 3. The CDR3 covers 14 residues. The DNA for the CDR3 is TGTGCCAGCTCACCAGGACAGGGGGTTAACGAGCAGTACTTC. The encoded protein is CASSPGQGVNEQYF.

The chain uses TRBV7-8 and TRBJ2-7, with a tentative D call TRBD2 (6 bases). Germline lookup yields CDR1 SGHVS and CDR2 FQNEAQ. The CDR3 loop spans 17 amino acids. The V end was cut by 3 bases, the J end by 0 bases, with 18 bases between. CDR3 residues: CASSFSTSGSPSYEQYF. The CDR3 nucleotides read TGTGCCAGCAGCTTTTCTACTTCCGGGAGCCCCTCCTACGAGCAGTACTTC.

The rearrangement joins TRBV7-9 to TRBJ1-2; no reliable D call. This CDR3 is built from 16 residues. Per the germline V gene, CDR1 is SEHNR and CDR2 is FQNEAQ (reference sequence). The germline V and J ends were trimmed by 6 bases and 0 bases, with 17 bases remaining between them. For the CDR3, the DNA is TGTGCCAGCAGTTTCGAACTGACAAGAGCTAACTATGGCTACACCTTC. Translating it yields CASSFELTRANYGYTF.

This chain connects TRBV19 to TRBJ2-1, with TRBD2 identical over 8 bases. The ends lost 7 bases at V and 7 bases at J; junction bases unmatched: 9. Per germline, CDR1 LNHDA and CDR2 SQIVND (reference sequence). This CDR3 is built from 14 residues. CDR3 DNA sequence: TGTGCCAGTACCTTACGGGGGGGCCTAAATGAGCAGTTCTTC. Amino acids: CASTLRGGLNEQFF. The variable domain in full, with the rest retrieved from reference TRBV19 and TRBJ2-1, is DGGITQSPKYLFRKEGQNVTLSCEQNLNHDAMYWYRQDPGQGLRLIYYSQIVNDFQKGDIAEGYSVSREKKESFPLTVTSAQKNPTAFYLCASTLRGGLNEQFFGPGTRLTVL.

CDR3 protein: CASSYSRDRGLVNTEAFF. In DNA form, the CDR3 reads TGTGCCAGCAGTTACTCGCGGGACAGGGGGCTCGTGAACACTGAAGCTTTCTTT. The chain joins TRBV6-2 or TRBV6-3 to TRBJ1-1; TRBD1 aligns across 12 bases. Unmatched junction bases numbered 5, after V lost 0 bases and J lost 0 bases. Germline loops: CDR1 MNHEY, CDR2 SVGEGT. The CDR3 has 18 amino acids.

The J gene is TRBJ2-5, the V gene TRBV7-6; D gene unclear. The length of the CDR3 is 11 residues. Trimming pared 3 bases from V and 5 bases from J, leaving 4 bases between. Germline CDR1 SGHVS, CDR2 FNYEAQ. The CDR3 DNA sequence: TGTGCCAGCAGCTTCTCCGAGACCCAGTACTTC. Protein sequence: CASSFSETQYF.

V is TRBV2 and J is TRBJ2-7, with D possibly being TRBD1 (6 bases). The CDR3 is 14 residues long. The V gene's germline CDR1 is SNHLY and CDR2 FYNNEI. V was trimmed by 4 bases and J by 6 bases, leaving 16 bases between them. The CDR3 sequence: CASSVAGAPVEQYF. The CDR3 DNA is TGTGCCAGCAGTGTCGCAGGGGCTCCGGTCGAGCAGTACTTC.

This clone was seen a few times. This chain's CDR3 is CASSLPDRYNEQFF. The CDR3, as DNA: TGTGCCAGCAGCTTACCGGACAGGTACAATGAGCAGTTCTTC. The gene calls are TRBV7-8 and TRBJ2-1; TRBD1 matches 7 bases. There are 14 residues in the CDR3. V lost 2 bases to trimming and J lost 4 bases; unmatched junction nucleotides: 2. CDR1 is SGHVS and CDR2 is FQNEAQ in the germline V gene.

The rearrangement links TRBV7-9 to TRBJ2-7; D is undetermined. There are 14 residues in the CDR3. The ends were cut back, 5 bases at V and 4 bases at J, with 15 bases in the middle. The germline CDR1 and CDR2 sequences are SEHNR and FQNEAQ (reference sequence). As DNA, the CDR3 is TGTGCCAGCAGCCCCCCCCGCGGAACATACGAGCAGTACTTC. Residues: CASSPPRGTYEQYF.

The CDR3 bases are TGTGCCAGCAGCTTAACGGCTAGCGGGAGTCATAATGAGCAGTTCTTC. Its translation is CASSLTASGSHNEQFF. V and J are TRBV7-3 and TRBJ2-1; 10 bases align to TRBD2. Germline assignment: CDR1 SGHTA and CDR2 FQGTGA. This CDR3 contains 16 residues. V gave up 0 bases and J gave up 7 bases; unmatched junction bases: 6.

This clone was seen only once. The CDR3 protein is CAIAWQPHNEQFF. CDR3 nucleotides: TGTGCCATAGCGTGGCAGCCCCACAATGAGCAGTTCTTC. The chain employs TRBV13 and TRBJ2-1, with a possible D match to TRBD2 (5 bases). This CDR3 comprises 13 residues. In germline, CDR1 is PRHDT, CDR2 FYEKMQ (reference sequence). V was shortened by 10 bases and J by 5 bases, with 15 bases between the two germline ends.

The chain employs TRBV28 and TRBJ1-5, with 10 bases fitting TRBD1. Germline values: CDR1 MDHEN, CDR2 SYDVKM. After removal of 4 bases from V and 3 bases from J, the junction contained 3 bases not matched to a gene. This CDR3 region has 15 residues. The DNA for the CDR3 is TGTGCCAGCAGTTCGGGACAGGGGATCAATCAGCCCCAGCATTTT. It codes for CASSSGQGINQPQHF.

This sequence joins TRBV2 and TRBJ2-3; tentative D call: TRBD2 (5 bases). The germline V and J ends were trimmed by 3 bases and 0 bases, with 16 bases remaining between them. Germline lookup yields CDR1 SNHLY and CDR2 FYNNEI. This CDR3 is 17 amino acids long. This chain's CDR3 is CASSDATGRTSTDTQYF. The CDR3, as DNA: TGTGCCAGCAGTGACGCAACGGGAAGAACTAGCACAGATACGCAGTATTTT.

The rearrangement links TRBV10-3 to TRBJ2-5; the match to TRBD1 covers 8 bases. This CDR3 has 14 amino acids. CDR1 and CDR2 (germline): ENHRY, SYGVKD. V lost 3 bases to trimming and J lost 4 bases; unmatched junction nucleotides: 4. This CDR3 reads CAISDRGLGETQYF. CDR3 bases: TGTGCCATCAGTGACAGGGGGCTGGGAGAGACCCAGTACTTC.

The J gene is TRBJ1-4, the V gene TRBV4-1; D remains ambiguous. This CDR3 contains 15 residues. Trimming stripped 4 bases from V and 0 bases from J, with 9 bases between. Per germline, CDR1 MGHRA and CDR2 YSYEKL. CDR3 nucleotides: TGCGCCAGCAGCCGGTCACAAGCAACTAATGAAAAACTGTTTTTT. Encoded protein: CASSRSQATNEKLFF.